Listed below are T cell receptor beta chains from one sample, sequenced in a study of control samples from healthy donors and cancer patients. Sequencing used immunoSEQ multiplex PCR; TCRdb keeps in-frame clones, though not all of them. The sample records 260,000 or so clones, 82% being singletons. Sequences were obtained from PBMCs. These receptors were taken from a woman aged 55-69 years with lung cancer. Each CDR3 is given with its conserved first and last residue. A D gene is named only where the DNA matches it firmly. Rows may omit the clone size; those that give it use once, few, many or a size class.

D,size,V,J,DNA,CDR3
TRBD1,once,TRBV7-3,TRBJ2-2,TGTGCCAGCAGCTTCCAAGGGACAGGGGGGCCGGGGGAGCTGTTTTTT,CASSFQGTGGPGELFF
NA,NA,TRBV18,TRBJ1-6,TGTGCCAGCTCACCACTGACAGGCGGGGATTCACCCCTCCACTTT,CASSPLTGGDSPLHF
NA,NA,TRBV12-1,TRBJ2-7,TGTGCCAGCAGTTCGACTGTGTCCTACGAGCAGTACTTC,CASSSTVSYEQYF
TRBD1,NA,TRBV6-5,TRBJ1-1,TGTGCCAGCAGTCTACAGGGGGCCTACCCTGAAGCTTTCTTT,CASSLQGAYPEAFF
NA,NA,TRBV11-2,TRBJ2-7,TGTGCCAGCAGCCCTGGGATCTTTTACGAGCAGTACTTC,CASSPGIFYEQYF
NA,NA,TRBV9,TRBJ2-7,TGTGCCAGCAGCGTGGGGCCAGCGGACTACGAGCAGTACTTC,CASSVGPADYEQYF
TRBD1,many,TRBV28,TRBJ1-1,TGTGCCAGCAGTTTATTTACCGGGACAGCTGAAGCTTTCTTT,CASSLFTGTAEAFF
NA,NA,TRBV19,TRBJ1-1,TGTGCCAGTAGTAAGCAGGGGAGAGGGAACACTGAAGCTTTCTTT,CASSKQGRGNTEAFF
TRBD2,NA,TRBV11-1,TRBJ2-7,TGTGCCAGCAGCTTAGCGGGAGGGCCATCCTACGAGCAGTACTTC,CASSLAGGPSYEQYF
TRBD1,many,TRBV28,TRBJ2-1,TGTGCCAGCAGTCCGGACAGGGGGCACTACAATGAGCAGTTCTTC,CASSPDRGHYNEQFF
NA,NA,TRBV15,TRBJ2-1,TGTGCCACCAGCAGAGTGTTACAGGGTGAGCAGTTCTTC,CATSRVLQGEQFF
NA,NA,TRBV15,TRBJ2-1,TGTGCCACCAGCAGAGGAGGGGGGGCCTACAATGAGCAGTTCTTC,CATSRGGGAYNEQFF
NA,few,TRBV27,TRBJ1-6,TGTGCCAGCAGCCGAGAGCCTGGCGGGGCTTCACCCCTCCACTTT,CASSREPGGASPLHF
NA,NA,TRBV7-2,TRBJ1-5,TGTGCCAGCAGCTTACACCTTCGCAATCAGCCCCAGCATTTT,CASSLHLRNQPQHF
NA,NA,TRBV11-2,TRBJ1-6,TGTGCCAGCAGCCCTAGTGGCAGGGGTAATTCACCCCTCCACTTT,CASSPSGRGNSPLHF
NA,NA,TRBV18,TRBJ1-3,TGTGCCAGCTCACCACCGTCCGAGTCTGGAAACACCATATATTTT,CASSPPSESGNTIYF
NA,NA,TRBV11-2,TRBJ1-4,TGTGCCAGCAGCTCGCGGGCCTCGGGGGGAGATGAAAAACTGTTTTTT,CASSSRASGGDEKLFF
NA,NA,TRBV27,TRBJ1-2,TGTGCCAGCAGTTTTAACGGGGAGCAAATCTATGGCTACACCTTC,CASSFNGEQIYGYTF
TRBD2,once,TRBV10-2,TRBJ2-2,TGCGCCAGCACCCACGGGGGGTTAGGCACCGGGGAGCTGTTTTTT,CASTHGGLGTGELFF
NA,NA,TRBV25-1,TRBJ2-3,TGTGCCAGCAGTGTTGGAGGGGGAACAAGCACAGATACGCAGTATTTT,CASSVGGGTSTDTQYF
NA,NA,TRBV7-3,TRBJ1-2,TGTGCCAGCAGCGGACTGGGGGTCGGAGGGGTGGACGGCTACACCTTC,CASSGLGVGGVDGYTF
NA,NA,TRBV5-4,TRBJ1-3,TGTGCCAGCAGCTTGGCCCCGTTTGGCTCTGGAAACACCATATATTTT,CASSLAPFGSGNTIYF
NA,NA,TRBV21-1,TRBJ1-5,TGTGCCAGCGATTCGACAGGGCCCCTCGATAGCAATCAGCCCCAGCATTTT,CASDSTGPLDSNQPQHF
NA,NA,TRBV4-1,TRBJ2-3,TGCGCCAGCAGCCTTACTAGCACAGATACGCAGTATTTT,CASSLTSTDTQYF
TRBD1,NA,TRBV27,TRBJ2-5,TGTGCCAGCAGAGTTGGGGGACAGGGGCCAGAGACCCAGTACTTC,CASRVGGQGPETQYF
NA,NA,TRBV12-5,TRBJ2-2,TGTGCTAGTGGTACATCGGACGTTCCCGGGGAGCTGTTTTTT,CASGTSDVPGELFF
TRBD1,NA,TRBV20-1,TRBJ1-5,TGCAGTGCTAGTGGGACAGGGAACTTTCAGCCCCAGCATTTT,CSASGTGNFQPQHF
NA,NA,TRBV5-1,TRBJ2-5,TGCGCCAGCAGCTTGGAACCACGGGGGGCCCAGTACCAAGAGACCCAGTACTTC,CASSLEPRGAQYQETQYF
TRBD1,NA,TRBV6-5,TRBJ2-7,TGTGCCAGCAGGCCGTCGGGGACAGGGGGCCACGAGCAGTACTTC,CASRPSGTGGHEQYF
TRBD2,NA,TRBV6-1,TRBJ2-2,TGTGCCAGCAGTGAACTGGGGCGAGGGAGGGTTGCCGGGGAGCTGTTTTTT,CASSELGRGRVAGELFF
NA,once,TRBV19,TRBJ2-3,TGTGCCAGTAGTGTCCTGGGCGGCACAGATACGCAGTATTTT,CASSVLGGTDTQYF
NA,once,TRBV10-3,TRBJ2-7,TGTGCCATCAGCCCGGGGGCAGGTTCCTACGAGCAGTACTTC,CAISPGAGSYEQYF
NA,NA,TRBV20-1,TRBJ1-2,TGCAGTGCCGACGGGGACTATGGCTACACCTTC,CSADGDYGYTF
NA,NA,TRBV2,TRBJ2-1,TGTGCCAGCAGTAGTAGCGGAGGAAACTACAATGAGCAGTTCTTC,CASSSSGGNYNEQFF
NA,NA,TRBV12-5,TRBJ2-3,TGTGCTAGTGGTTTGGTACGGGGAGGGGGTAGCACAGATACGCAGTATTTT,CASGLVRGGGSTDTQYF
NA,NA,TRBV6-1,TRBJ1-1,TGTGCCAGCAGTGAAGCGCCACCCGGCACTGAAGCTTTCTTT,CASSEAPPGTEAFF
NA,NA,TRBV9,TRBJ1-5,TGTGCCAGCAGCGTAGGCGACAGGTCCGGACAGCCCCAGCATTTT,CASSVGDRSGQPQHF
NA,NA,TRBV29-1,TRBJ1-2,TGCAGCGCCCACGGGGGGACTGGCTACACCTTC,CSAHGGTGYTF
NA,NA,TRBV7-9,TRBJ1-5,TGTGCCAGCAGCCCCGACGGGGGGGAGCCCCAGCATTTT,CASSPDGGEPQHF
NA,once,TRBV7-9,TRBJ1-4,TGTGCCAGCAGCTTAGCGGGAGGGATACTGTTTTTT,CASSLAGGILFF
NA,few,TRBV21-1,TRBJ2-7,TGTGCCAGCAGCAAAGGTCAAGGGGACATATTTCTCCGATGGGAGCAGTACTTC,CASSKGQGDIFLRWEQYF
NA,NA,TRBV12-5,TRBJ2-7,TGTGCTAGTGGTTTGGTAGTCGGCAGTAGCTCCTACGAGCAGTACTTC,CASGLVVGSSSYEQYF
NA,NA,TRBV30,TRBJ2-7,TGTGCCTGGAGTAGGGGACCCGACAACTACTACGAGCAGTACTTC,CAWSRGPDNYYEQYF
NA,NA,TRBV5-1,TRBJ1-5,TGCGCCAGCAGCTTTAACAGTGGAAAACCCCAGCATTTT,CASSFNSGKPQHF
NA,NA,TRBV29-1,TRBJ2-7,TGCAGCGTTTCACAAGCCGCGCCGATGGGGAGGTCGTACGAGCAGTACTTC,CSVSQAAPMGRSYEQYF
NA,NA,TRBV2,TRBJ1-4,TGTGCCGCCAATCCCGACAGATGGACTGAAAAACTGTTTTTT,CAANPDRWTEKLFF
NA,NA,TRBV19,TRBJ2-5,TGTGCCAGTAGTATGAGTTATGGGGAGGAGACCCAGTACTTC,CASSMSYGEETQYF
TRBD1,NA,TRBV6-2/TRBV6-3,TRBJ2-7,TGTGCCAGCAGTTACCCAGGACAGGGGGCCTCCGAGCAGTACTTC,CASSYPGQGASEQYF
TRBD2,NA,TRBV9,TRBJ2-3,TGTGCCAGCACAGCGGGAGGTCTGACAGATACGCAGTATTTT,CASTAGGLTDTQYF